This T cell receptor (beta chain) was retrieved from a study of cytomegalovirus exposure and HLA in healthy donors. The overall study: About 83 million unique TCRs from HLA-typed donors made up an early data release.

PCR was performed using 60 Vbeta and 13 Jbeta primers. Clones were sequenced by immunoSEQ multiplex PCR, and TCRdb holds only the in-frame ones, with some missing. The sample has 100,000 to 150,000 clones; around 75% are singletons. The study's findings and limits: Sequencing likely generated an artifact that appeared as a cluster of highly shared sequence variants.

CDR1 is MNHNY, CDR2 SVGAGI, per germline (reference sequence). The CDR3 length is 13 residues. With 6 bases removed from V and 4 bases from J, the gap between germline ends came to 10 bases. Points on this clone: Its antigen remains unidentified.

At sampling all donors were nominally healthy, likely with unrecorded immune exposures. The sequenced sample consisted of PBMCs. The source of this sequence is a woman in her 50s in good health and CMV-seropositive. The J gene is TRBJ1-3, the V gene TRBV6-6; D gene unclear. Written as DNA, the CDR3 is TGTGCCAGCAGCCCGTCGGGGGGAAACACCATATATTTT. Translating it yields CASSPSGGNTIYF.